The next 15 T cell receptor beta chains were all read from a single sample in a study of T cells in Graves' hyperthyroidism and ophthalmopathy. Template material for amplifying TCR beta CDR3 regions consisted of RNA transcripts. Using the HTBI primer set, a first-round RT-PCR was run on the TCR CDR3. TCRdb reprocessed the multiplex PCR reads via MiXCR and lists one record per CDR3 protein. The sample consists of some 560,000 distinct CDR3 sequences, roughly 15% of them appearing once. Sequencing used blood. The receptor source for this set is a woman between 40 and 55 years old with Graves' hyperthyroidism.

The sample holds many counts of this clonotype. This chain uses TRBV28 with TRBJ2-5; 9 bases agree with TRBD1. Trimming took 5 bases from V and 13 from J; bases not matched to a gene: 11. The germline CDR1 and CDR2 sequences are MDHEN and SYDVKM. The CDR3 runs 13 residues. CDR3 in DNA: TGTGCCAGCAGTACGAACGGCGCGACAGGGGGGTACTTC. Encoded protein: CASSTNGATGGYF.

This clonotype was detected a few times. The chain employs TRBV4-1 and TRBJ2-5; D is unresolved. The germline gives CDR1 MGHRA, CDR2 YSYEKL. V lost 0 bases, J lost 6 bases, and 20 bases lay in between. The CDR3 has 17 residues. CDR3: CASSQEPTGWGEKTQYF. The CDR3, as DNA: TGCGCCAGCAGCCAAGAACCGACGGGTTGGGGTGAAAAGACCCAGTACTTC.

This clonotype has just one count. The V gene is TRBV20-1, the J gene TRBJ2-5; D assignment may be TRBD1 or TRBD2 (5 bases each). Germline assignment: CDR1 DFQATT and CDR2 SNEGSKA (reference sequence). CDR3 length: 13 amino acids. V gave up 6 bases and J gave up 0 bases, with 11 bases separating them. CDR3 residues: CSASGRNQETQYF. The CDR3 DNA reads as TGCAGTGCCTCGGGACGGAACCAAGAGACCCAGTACTTC.

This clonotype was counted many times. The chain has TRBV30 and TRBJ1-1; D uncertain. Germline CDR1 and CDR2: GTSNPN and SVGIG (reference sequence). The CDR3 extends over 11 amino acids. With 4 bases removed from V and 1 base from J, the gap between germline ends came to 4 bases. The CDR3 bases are TGTGCCTGGAACAGGAACACTGAAGCTTTCTTT. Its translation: CAWNRNTEAFF.

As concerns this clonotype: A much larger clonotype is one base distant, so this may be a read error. This CDR3 reads CVSSAGVGTQYF. The DNA of the CDR3 is TGTGTCAGCAGCGCGGGAGTGGGTACGCAGTATTTT. This chain connects TRBV5-8 to TRBJ2-3, with TRBD2 identical over 7 bases. The CDR3 runs to 12 residues. Germline assignment: CDR1 SGHTS and CDR2 YDEGEE.

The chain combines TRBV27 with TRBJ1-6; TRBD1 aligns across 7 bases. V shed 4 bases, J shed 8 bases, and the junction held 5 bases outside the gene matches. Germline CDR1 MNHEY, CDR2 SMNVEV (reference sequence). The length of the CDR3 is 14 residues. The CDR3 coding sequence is TGTGCCAGCAGTTACGGGACAGAATATTCACCCCTCCACTTT. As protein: CASSYGTEYSPLHF.

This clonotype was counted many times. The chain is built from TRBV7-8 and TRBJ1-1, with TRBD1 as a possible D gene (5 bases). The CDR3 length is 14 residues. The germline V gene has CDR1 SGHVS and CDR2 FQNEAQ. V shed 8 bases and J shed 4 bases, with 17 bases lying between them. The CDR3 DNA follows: TGTGCCAGCCTCCCGGGGGGTAAGGGCACTGAAGCTTTCTTT. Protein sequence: CASLPGGKGTEAFF. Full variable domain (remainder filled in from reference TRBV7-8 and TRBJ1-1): GAGVSQSPRYKVAKRGQDVALRCDPISGHVSLFWYQQALGQGPEFLTYFQNEAQLDKSGLPSDRFFAERPEGSVSTLKIQRTQQEDSAVYLCASLPGGKGTEAFFGQGTRLTVV.

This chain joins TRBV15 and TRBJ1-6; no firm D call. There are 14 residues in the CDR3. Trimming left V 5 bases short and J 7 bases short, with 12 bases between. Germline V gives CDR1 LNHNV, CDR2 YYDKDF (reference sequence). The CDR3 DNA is TGTGCCACCAGCGTCCGGGCCGGGAATTCACCCCTCCACTTT. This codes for CATSVRAGNSPLHF.

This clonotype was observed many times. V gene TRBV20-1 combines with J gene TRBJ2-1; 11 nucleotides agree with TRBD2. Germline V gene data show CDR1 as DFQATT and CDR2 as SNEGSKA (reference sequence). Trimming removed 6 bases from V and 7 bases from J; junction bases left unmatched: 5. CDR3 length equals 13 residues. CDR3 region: CSALAGGPNEQFF. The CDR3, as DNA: TGCAGTGCGTTAGCGGGAGGGCCTAATGAGCAGTTCTTC.

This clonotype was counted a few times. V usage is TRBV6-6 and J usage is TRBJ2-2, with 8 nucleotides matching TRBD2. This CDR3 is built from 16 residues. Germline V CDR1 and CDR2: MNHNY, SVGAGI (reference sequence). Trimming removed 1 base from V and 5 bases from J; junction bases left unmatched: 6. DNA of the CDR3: TGTGCCAGCAGTTACTACCGGGAGGGGGGTACCGGGGAGCTGTTTTTT. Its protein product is CASSYYREGGTGELFF.

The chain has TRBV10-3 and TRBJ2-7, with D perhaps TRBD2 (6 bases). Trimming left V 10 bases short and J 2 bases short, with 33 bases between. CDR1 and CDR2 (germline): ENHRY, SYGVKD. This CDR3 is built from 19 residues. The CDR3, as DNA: TGTGCCACCAAGGTCGGGACTGATTTTTTCGGGGCCGATCCCTACGAGCAGTACTTC. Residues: CATKVGTDFFGADPYEQYF.

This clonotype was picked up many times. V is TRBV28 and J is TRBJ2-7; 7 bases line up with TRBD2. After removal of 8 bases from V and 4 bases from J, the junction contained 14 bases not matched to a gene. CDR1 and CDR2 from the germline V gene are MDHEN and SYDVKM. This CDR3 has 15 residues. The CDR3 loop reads CASATTGGSGYEQYF. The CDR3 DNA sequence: TGTGCCAGCGCTACTACAGGCGGGAGCGGATACGAGCAGTACTTC. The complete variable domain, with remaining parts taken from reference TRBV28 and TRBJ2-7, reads DVKVTQSSRYLVKRTGEKVFLECVQDMDHENMFWYRQDPGLGLRLIYFSYDVKMKEKGDIPEGYSVSREKKERFSLILESASTNQTSMYLCASATTGGSGYEQYFGPGTRLTVT.

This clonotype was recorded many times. The CDR3 DNA reads as TGTGCCAGCAGTTTTGGAGTCGGCTGGAACACTGAAGCTTTCTTT. This codes for CASSFGVGWNTEAFF. The chain employs TRBV28 and TRBJ1-1, with D hard to call. Germline V CDR1 and CDR2: MDHEN, SYDVKM. The CDR3 runs to 15 residues. Trimming left V 3 bases short and J 1 base short, with 12 bases between.

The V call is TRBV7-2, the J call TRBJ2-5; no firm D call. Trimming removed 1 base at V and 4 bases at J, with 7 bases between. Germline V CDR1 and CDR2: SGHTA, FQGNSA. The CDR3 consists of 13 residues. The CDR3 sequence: CASSLVLGETQYF. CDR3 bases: TGTGCCAGCAGCTTAGTACTGGGAGAGACCCAGTACTTC.

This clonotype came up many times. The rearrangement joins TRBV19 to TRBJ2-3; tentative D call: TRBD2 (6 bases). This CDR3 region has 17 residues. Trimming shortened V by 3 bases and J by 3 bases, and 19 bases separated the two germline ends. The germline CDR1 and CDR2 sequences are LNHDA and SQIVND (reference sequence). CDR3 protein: CASSITLATSGTDTQYF. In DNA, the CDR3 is TGTGCCAGTAGTATCACCCTAGCGACATCGGGTACAGATACGCAGTATTTT.